This record covers a single TCR beta chain. The CDR3 has 8 amino acids. In the original analysis: Cell counts per sample came from amplifying reference gene primers. Method: immunoSEQ multiplex PCR; TCRdb's copy keeps in-frame clones and lacks some. For V, J and clone size, that table is used; D and trimming come from the DNA. Among tens of thousands of clones listed, roughly nine tenths were seen once. The sample originates from a study of blood T cell repertoires in COVID-19. For the study at large: Collection of acute and convalescent COVID-19 samples took place in the United States, Italy and Spain. PBMCs, B-cell-depleted T cells, or T cells were the source of the cDNA or gDNA that made up the material.

The sequenced material came from peripheral blood. The TCR originated in a middle-aged man with active COVID-19. The rearrangement joins TRBV12-1 to TRBJ2-7; TRBD2 reflects the table's D call only, with no check against the DNA. TRBV12-1 is annotated as a pseudogene. The CDR3 DNA is TGTGTAGAGTACGAGCAGTACTTC. Encoded protein: CVEYEQYF.